These 23 T cell receptor beta chains share one sample of origin, sequenced in a study of T cell responses to AZD1222 COVID-19 vaccine. Clones were sequenced by immunoSEQ multiplex PCR, and TCRdb holds only the in-frame ones, with some missing. This table holds about 150,000 clones, about 93% found once. Sequencing was performed on peripheral blood, taken on day 0 of AZD1222 vaccination. The receptors derive from an adult in good health.

This clone was seen just once. The chain uses TRBV20-1 and TRBJ1-2, with D maybe TRBD1 (5 bases). CDR3 size: 13 residues. The germline V and J ends were trimmed by 3 bases and 6 bases, with 14 bases remaining between them. CDR1 is DFQATT and CDR2 is SNEGSKA in the germline V gene (reference sequence). For the CDR3, the DNA is TGCAGTGCTAGTCCGTCAGGGAGGGATGGCTACACCTTC. Translation: CSASPSGRDGYTF.

This sequence joins TRBV28 and TRBJ2-1; 12 positions match TRBD2. Trimming took 8 bases from V and 3 from J; bases not matched to a gene: 5. The CDR3 has 15 amino acids. The V gene's germline CDR1 is MDHEN and CDR2 SYDVKM. The CDR3 DNA reads as TGTGCCAGCCTGGGACTAGCGGGCCTCTACAATGAGCAGTTCTTC. Translating gives CASLGLAGLYNEQFF.

CDR3 amino acids: CASSLSLMYSPLHF. In DNA, the CDR3 is TGTGCCAGCAGTTTATCCCTTATGTATTCACCCCTCCACTTT. The V call is TRBV28, the J call TRBJ1-6; no reliable D call. The CDR3 runs to 14 residues. V was shortened by 1 base and J by 8 bases, with 9 bases between the two germline ends. Germline-derived CDR1 and CDR2 are MDHEN and SYDVKM.

The chain uses TRBV28 and TRBJ2-7, with 7 bases matching TRBD1. Germline V lookup: CDR1 MDHEN, CDR2 SYDVKM. CDR3 length: 14 amino acids. V shed 5 bases and J 0 bases; nucleotides not matched to a gene: 4. Written as DNA, the CDR3 is TGTGCCAGCAGTCACCGACAGGGCTCCTACGAGCAGTACTTC. Its translation: CASSHRQGSYEQYF. Using reference TRBV28 and TRBJ2-7 for the parts outside the CDR3, the full variable domain is DVKVTQSSRYLVKRTGEKVFLECVQDMDHENMFWYRQDPGLGLRLIYFSYDVKMKEKGDIPEGYSVSREKKERFSLILESASTNQTSMYLCASSHRQGSYEQYFGPGTRLTVT.

V usage is TRBV6-1 and J usage is TRBJ1-2, with D unclear. CDR1 MNHNS and CDR2 SASEGT come from the germline V gene. The V end was cut by 6 bases, the J end by 7 bases, with 12 bases between. The CDR3 is 12 amino acids. This CDR3 reads CASSPEVPGYTF. The CDR3 nucleotides are TGTGCCAGCAGCCCGGAGGTGCCTGGCTACACCTTC.

This chain links TRBV9 with TRBJ2-1; TRBD2 matches at 8 bases. Germline-derived CDR1 and CDR2 are SGDLS and YYNGEE. The J segment lost 3 bases and the V segment lost 6 bases, leaving 11 bases of the junction unmatched. The CDR3 extends over 16 amino acids. CDR3 bases: TGTGCCAGCACCCGGGGGGGGGCCGCTGGCTACAATGAGCAGTTCTTC. Protein sequence: CASTRGGAAGYNEQFF.

The gene calls are TRBV30 and TRBJ2-7; TRBD1 matches 11 bases. This CDR3 region has 15 residues. V trimming: 2 bases; J trimming: 4 bases; junction bases outside the gene matches: 7. The germline gives CDR1 GTSNPN, CDR2 SVGIG (reference sequence). CDR3: CAWSTLDRGPYEQYF. As DNA, the CDR3 is TGTGCCTGGAGTACCCTGGACAGGGGGCCGTACGAGCAGTACTTC.

The J gene is TRBJ2-6, the V gene TRBV7-8, with 9 bases fitting TRBD1. The CDR3 runs to 18 residues. The junction had 9 bases not matched to a gene; V was cut back by 6 bases and J by 0 bases. Germline V gene data show CDR1 as SGHVS and CDR2 as FQNEAQ. CDR3 coding DNA: TGTGCCAGCAGACTGGACAGGGGACCCCTCTCTGGGGCCAACGTCCTGACTTTC. This gives the protein CASRLDRGPLSGANVLTF.

The gene calls are TRBV5-4 and TRBJ2-7, with TRBD1 identical over 12 bases. Germline trimming cut 5 bases from V and 12 bases from J; bases unmatched to any gene: 12. The length of the CDR3 is 14 residues. Germline-derived CDR1 and CDR2 are SGHNT and YYREEE (reference sequence). The CDR3 DNA reads TGTGCCAGCAGTCAAACCGGGACAGGGGGCGCTCTGTACTTC. Amino acids: CASSQTGTGGALYF.

The chain combines TRBV10-3 with TRBJ1-4; 7 nucleotides match TRBD1. This CDR3 has 14 amino acids. J lost 7 bases, V lost 5 bases, and 7 bases had no gene match. Germline V lookup: CDR1 ENHRY, CDR2 SYGVKD. The CDR3 sequence: CAISTTGYGEKLFF. In DNA, the CDR3 is TGTGCCATCAGTACGACAGGGTACGGTGAAAAACTGTTTTTT.

CDR3 sequence reads: CASSQNPTGPEKLFF. The DNA for the CDR3 is TGTGCCAGCAGCCAGAACCCGACAGGGCCTGAAAAACTGTTTTTT. This chain joins TRBV11-2 and TRBJ1-4; 7 nucleotides match TRBD1. This CDR3 comprises 15 residues. Losses at the gene ends were 5 bases for V and 7 bases for J; bases not matched to a gene: 10. Germline loops: CDR1 SGHAT, CDR2 FQNNGV.

The V and J genes are TRBV29-1 and TRBJ2-4; 8 positions match TRBD1. CDR1 is SQVTM, CDR2 ANQGSEA, per germline. The CDR3 has 15 amino acids. The trim removed 7 bases at V and 1 base at J, leaving 9 bases unmatched. CDR3 residues: CSGIQGGSAKNIQYF. The CDR3 nucleotides are TGCAGCGGAATACAGGGGGGCTCGGCCAAAAACATTCAGTACTTC.

The chain employs TRBV7-9 and TRBJ2-1; D remains unclear. Germline V CDR1 and CDR2: SEHNR, FQNEAQ (reference sequence). V lost 2 bases to trimming and J lost 6 bases, with 14 bases between them. The length of the CDR3 is 15 residues. The CDR3 bases are TGTGCCAGCAGCTTAAGGCTCGGACGGATCAATGAGCAGTTCTTC. Residues: CASSLRLGRINEQFF.

The table lists this clone with a count of one. The chain links TRBV6-5 to TRBJ1-1; no firm D call. Per the germline V gene, CDR1 is MNHEY and CDR2 is SVGAGI. The V end was cut by 5 bases, the J end by 6 bases, with 10 bases between. The CDR3 has 12 amino acids. CDR3 in DNA: TGTGCCAGCAGTACCCTCCCCCCTGAAGCTTTCTTT. Amino acid sequence: CASSTLPPEAFF.

The genes are TRBV6-2 or TRBV6-3 and TRBJ1-5, with D tentatively TRBD1 (5 bases). Germline-derived CDR1 and CDR2 are MNHEY and SVGEGT. V was pared by 4 bases and J by 3 bases, with 10 bases between. The CDR3 is 14 residues long. CDR3 nucleotide sequence: TGTGCCAGCAGTTTCGTACAGGACAATCAGCCCCAGCATTTT. Residues: CASSFVQDNQPQHF.

The chain uses TRBV7-3 and TRBJ1-1; D not certain. This CDR3 contains 13 residues. V was cut by 4 bases and J by 1 base, with 7 bases left in between. Germline CDR1 is SGHTA and CDR2 is FQGTGA. In DNA, the CDR3 is TGTGCCAGCAGCTCCGATTGGAACACTGAAGCTTTCTTT. This gives the protein CASSSDWNTEAFF.

This sequence joins TRBV7-2 and TRBJ2-1; D might be TRBD1 or TRBD2, each matching 5 bases. The CDR3 has 14 amino acids. CDR1 is SGHTA, CDR2 FQGNSA, per germline. V lost 5 bases to trimming and J lost 3 bases, with 11 bases between them. CDR3 protein: CASSVGPNYNEQFF. The CDR3 DNA sequence: TGTGCCAGCAGCGTGGGACCCAACTACAATGAGCAGTTCTTC.

This rearrangement joins TRBV5-8 to TRBJ2-7, with a tentative D call TRBD1 (5 bases). Germline loops: CDR1 SGHTS, CDR2 YDEGEE. There are 12 residues in the CDR3. V lost 7 bases, J lost 3 bases, and 11 bases lay in between. The CDR3 DNA follows: TGTGCCAGCGGACACGGCGGCTACGAGCAGTACTTC. Translating it yields CASGHGGYEQYF.

The chain carries TRBV29-1 and TRBJ1-5, with D hard to call. There are 12 residues in the CDR3. The V end lost 7 bases, the J end lost 0 bases, and 7 bases lay between the germline ends. Germline V gene lookup returns CDR1 SQVTM and CDR2 ANQGSEA. CDR3: CSAGYSNQPQHF. The CDR3 DNA sequence: TGCAGCGCAGGATATAGCAATCAGCCCCAGCATTTT.

This clone was observed a single time. The gene calls are TRBV18 and TRBJ1-1; TRBD1 aligns across 9 bases. The CDR3 covers 14 residues. Germline lookup yields CDR1 KGHSH and CDR2 LQKENI. The J segment lost 0 bases and the V segment lost 10 bases, leaving 6 bases of the junction unmatched. The CDR3 reads CATAGQGLNTEAFF. The CDR3 DNA reads TGTGCCACTGCGGGACAGGGACTGAACACTGAAGCTTTCTTT.

The chain combines TRBV11-2 with TRBJ1-1; 11 bases line up with TRBD1. Trimming removed 8 bases from V and 9 bases from J; junction bases left unmatched: 2. This CDR3 spans 11 amino acids. Germline-derived CDR1 and CDR2 are SGHAT and FQNNGV. The CDR3 DNA is TGTGCCAGCGGACAGGGGGCGAAAGCTTTCTTT. It translates to CASGQGAKAFF.

Points on this clone: Distinct nucleotide sequences in the sample also encode this CDR3. The chain employs TRBV28 and TRBJ1-5, with 7 nucleotides matching TRBD1. In germline, CDR1 is MDHEN, CDR2 SYDVKM. The J segment lost 2 bases and the V segment lost 4 bases, leaving 2 bases of the junction unmatched. The CDR3 has 14 amino acids. CDR3 in DNA: TGTGCCAGCAGTTCTGGACAGGGCAATCAGCCCCAGCATTTT. Translation: CASSSGQGNQPQHF.

Notes on this clone: The same CDR3 is also encoded by other DNA sequences in this sample. This chain joins TRBV18 and TRBJ1-1; D unclear. The CDR3 extends over 14 amino acids. The ends were cut back, 3 bases at V and 0 bases at J, with 8 bases in the middle. Germline values: CDR1 KGHSH, CDR2 LQKENI. As DNA, the CDR3 is TGTGCCAGCTCACCCACAGTTATGAACACTGAAGCTTTCTTT. Its protein is CASSPTVMNTEAFF.